The 6 T cell receptor beta chains below all came from one sample that was sequenced in a study of T cell clonotyping in hematopoietic cell transplantation. Here immunoSEQ multiplex PCR was the method, and the copy in TCRdb shows in-frame clones only, minus some. The sample includes roughly 8,400 clones, 80% to 95% of them seen just once. Sequencing used PBMCs, obtained 100 days after allogeneic stem cell transplant. Receptor source: a male patient aged 45-59 years who had an allogeneic stem cell transplant from a related donor, so T cells may come from the graft donor. Some clones in this sample may be carry-over from other donors' samples.

This clone was seen only once. The chain combines TRBV29-1 with TRBJ2-7, with 9 nucleotides matching TRBD1. The CDR3 spans 15 residues. The germline CDR1 and CDR2 sequences are SQVTM and ANQGSEA. The junction had 16 bases not matched to a gene; V was cut back by 7 bases and J by 6 bases. DNA for the CDR3: TGCAGCGCGGGCGGTATGGGGACAGGGAAGGCCGAGCAGTACTTC. Its translation: CSAGGMGTGKAEQYF.

This clone was observed a handful of times. The V gene is TRBV19, the J gene TRBJ1-1, with 7 bases matching TRBD1. V was clipped by 5 bases and J by 5 bases; unmatched bases: 11. Looked up from germline, CDR1 is LNHDA and CDR2 is SQIVND (reference sequence). This CDR3 has 15 residues. The CDR3 spells CASSALDRRSTEAFF. The CDR3 bases are TGTGCCAGTAGTGCGCTGGACAGGAGATCGACTGAAGCTTTCTTT.

V and J are TRBV21-1 and TRBJ1-1. TRBV21-1 is a listed pseudogene. The CDR3 sequence is 12 residues long. CDR3 amino acids: CASSFREPEAFF. In DNA form, the CDR3 reads TGTGCCAGCAGCTTCCGGGAGCCTGAAGCTTTCTTT.

V is TRBV27 and J is TRBJ2-7, with 8 bases aligning to TRBD1. CDR1 and CDR2 from the germline V gene are MNHEY and SMNVEV (reference sequence). Trimming at V came to 6 bases and at J to 6 bases, leaving 7 bases not matched to a gene. This CDR3 spans 13 amino acids. CDR3 loop: CASRTGAVSEQYF. The CDR3 coding sequence is TGTGCCAGCAGGACAGGGGCCGTTAGCGAGCAGTACTTC.

V usage is TRBV27 and J usage is TRBJ2-7; D ambiguous. Germline V CDR1 and CDR2: MNHEY, SMNVEV (reference sequence). This CDR3 is 13 amino acids long. The V end was cut by 2 bases, the J end by 3 bases, with 8 bases between. CDR3: CASSLGRGYEQYF. Written as DNA, the CDR3 is TGTGCCAGCAGTTTAGGACGCGGCTACGAGCAGTACTTC.

The CDR3 DNA reads as TGTGCCAGCAGACCCGACATATCCTACGAGCAGTACTTC. Protein sequence: CASRPDISYEQYF. The chain links TRBV27 to TRBJ2-7; D remains unclear. CDR1 is MNHEY, CDR2 SMNVEV, per germline (reference sequence). CDR3 length: 13 residues. Between the trimmed V and J ends, which lost 6 bases and 1 base, there was a span of 10 bases.